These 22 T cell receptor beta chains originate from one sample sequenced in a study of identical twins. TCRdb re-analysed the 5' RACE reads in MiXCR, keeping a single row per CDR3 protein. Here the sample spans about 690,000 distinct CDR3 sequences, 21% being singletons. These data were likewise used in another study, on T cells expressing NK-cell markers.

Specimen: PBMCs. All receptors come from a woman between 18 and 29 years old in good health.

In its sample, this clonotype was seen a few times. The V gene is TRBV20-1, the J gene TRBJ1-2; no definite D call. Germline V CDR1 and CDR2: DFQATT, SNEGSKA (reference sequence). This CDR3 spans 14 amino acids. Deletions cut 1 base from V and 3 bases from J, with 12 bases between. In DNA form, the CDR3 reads TGCAGTGCTAGAGGTCGGAGAGGTGACTATGGCTACACCTTC. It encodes CSARGRRGDYGYTF.

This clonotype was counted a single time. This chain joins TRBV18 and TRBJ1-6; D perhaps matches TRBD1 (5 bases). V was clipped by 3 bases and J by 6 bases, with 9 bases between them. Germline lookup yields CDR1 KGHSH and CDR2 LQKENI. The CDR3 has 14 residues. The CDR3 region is CASSPDRFNSPLHF. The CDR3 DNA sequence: TGTGCCAGCTCACCCGACAGATTTAATTCACCCCTCCACTTT.

CDR3 coding DNA: TGCGCCAGCAGCTTTAGCGGCCTTATCTACGAGCAGTACTTC. Amino acids: CASSFSGLIYEQYF. The chain joins TRBV5-1 to TRBJ2-7; tentatively, D is TRBD2 (6 bases). This CDR3 has 14 amino acids. Germline V gives CDR1 SGHRS, CDR2 YFSETQ. Trimming removed 2 bases from V and 3 bases from J, with 12 bases in between.

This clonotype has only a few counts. CDR3 region: CASSYGLAGGEQFF. The CDR3 coding sequence is TGTGCCAGCAGTTACGGACTAGCGGGAGGTGAGCAGTTCTTC. The V and J genes are TRBV6-5 and TRBJ2-1; TRBD2 matches 14 bases. The CDR3 covers 14 residues. Germline CDR1 reads MNHEY; CDR2 reads SVGAGI. Trimming removed 2 bases from V and 9 bases from J; junction bases left unmatched: 0.

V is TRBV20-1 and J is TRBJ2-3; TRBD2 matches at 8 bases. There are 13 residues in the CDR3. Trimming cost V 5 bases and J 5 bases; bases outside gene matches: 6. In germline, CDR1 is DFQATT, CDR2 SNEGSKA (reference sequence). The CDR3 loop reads CSASAGGGDTQYF. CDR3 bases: TGCAGTGCTTCTGCCGGGGGGGGAGATACGCAGTATTTT.

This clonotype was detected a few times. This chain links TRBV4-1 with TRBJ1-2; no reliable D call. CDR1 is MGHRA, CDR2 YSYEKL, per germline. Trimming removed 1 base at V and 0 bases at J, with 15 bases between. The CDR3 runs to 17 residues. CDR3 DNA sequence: TGCGCCAGCAGCCAAGGGGCCGGAGATCTAACTAACTATGGCTACACCTTC. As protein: CASSQGAGDLTNYGYTF.

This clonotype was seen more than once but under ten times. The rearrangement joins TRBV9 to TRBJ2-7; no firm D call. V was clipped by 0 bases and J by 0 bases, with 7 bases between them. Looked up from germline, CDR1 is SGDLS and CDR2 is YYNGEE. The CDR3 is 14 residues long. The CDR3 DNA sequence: TGTGCCAGCAGCGTAGGCGTATCCTCCTACGAGCAGTACTTC. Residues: CASSVGVSSYEQYF.

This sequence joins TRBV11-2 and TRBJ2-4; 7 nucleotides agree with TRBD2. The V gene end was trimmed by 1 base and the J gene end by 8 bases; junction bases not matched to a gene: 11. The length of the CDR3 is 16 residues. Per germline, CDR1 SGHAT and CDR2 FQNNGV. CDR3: CASSLVRAGVGDIQYF. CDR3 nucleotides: TGTGCCAGCAGCTTAGTAAGGGCGGGGGTTGGCGACATTCAGTACTTC.

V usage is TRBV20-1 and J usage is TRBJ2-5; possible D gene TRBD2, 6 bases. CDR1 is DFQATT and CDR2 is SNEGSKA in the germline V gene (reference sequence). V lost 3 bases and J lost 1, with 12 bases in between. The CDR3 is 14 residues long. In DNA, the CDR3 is TGCAGTGCTAGCCTTGCGGGGACCCAAGAGACCCAGTACTTC. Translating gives CSASLAGTQETQYF.

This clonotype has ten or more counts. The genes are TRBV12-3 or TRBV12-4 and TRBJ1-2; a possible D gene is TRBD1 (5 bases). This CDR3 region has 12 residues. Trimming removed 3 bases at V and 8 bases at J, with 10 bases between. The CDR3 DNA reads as TGTGCCAGCAGTTTTGGGGGGGGAGGCTACACCTTC. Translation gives CASSFGGGGYTF.

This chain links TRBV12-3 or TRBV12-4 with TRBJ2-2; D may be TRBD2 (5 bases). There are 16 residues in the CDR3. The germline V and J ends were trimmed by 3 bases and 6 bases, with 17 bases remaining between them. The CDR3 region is CASSFRGIPDAGELFF. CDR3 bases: TGTGCCAGCAGTTTCCGGGGAATCCCCGACGCCGGGGAGCTGTTTTTT.

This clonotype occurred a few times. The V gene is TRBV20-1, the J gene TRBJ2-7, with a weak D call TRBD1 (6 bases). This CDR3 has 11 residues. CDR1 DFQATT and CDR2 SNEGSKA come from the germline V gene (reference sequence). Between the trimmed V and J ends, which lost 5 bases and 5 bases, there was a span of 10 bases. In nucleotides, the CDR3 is TGCAGTGCTTACAGGGCCAACGAGCAGTACTTC. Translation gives CSAYRANEQYF.

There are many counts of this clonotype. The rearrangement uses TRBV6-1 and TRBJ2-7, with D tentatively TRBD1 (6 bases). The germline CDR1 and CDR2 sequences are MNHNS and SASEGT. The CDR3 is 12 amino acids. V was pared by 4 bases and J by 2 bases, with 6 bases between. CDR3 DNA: TGTGCCAGCAGTGGGACAGCCTACGAGCAGTACTTC. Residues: CASSGTAYEQYF.

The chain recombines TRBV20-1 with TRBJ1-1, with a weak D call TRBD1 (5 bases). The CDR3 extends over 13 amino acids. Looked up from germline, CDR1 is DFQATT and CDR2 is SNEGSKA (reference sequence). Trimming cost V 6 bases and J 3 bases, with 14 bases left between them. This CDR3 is CSADGGDYTEAFF. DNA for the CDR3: TGCAGTGCCGATGGGGGGGATTACACTGAAGCTTTCTTT.

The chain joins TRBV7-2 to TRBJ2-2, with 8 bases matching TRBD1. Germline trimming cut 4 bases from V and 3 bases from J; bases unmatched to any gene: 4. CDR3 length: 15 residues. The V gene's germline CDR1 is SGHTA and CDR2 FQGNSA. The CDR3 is CASSSWTGHTGELFF. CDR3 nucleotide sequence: TGTGCCAGCAGCTCGTGGACAGGGCACACCGGGGAGCTGTTTTTT.

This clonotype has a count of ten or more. CDR3 nucleotide sequence: TGTGCCTCTGGCCTCGGGGTATCCTACGAGCAGTACTTC. As protein: CASGLGVSYEQYF. The chain joins TRBV12-3 or TRBV12-4 to TRBJ2-7; a possible D gene is TRBD2 (5 bases). The CDR3 spans 13 residues. Trimming removed 11 bases from V and 1 base from J, with 15 bases in between.

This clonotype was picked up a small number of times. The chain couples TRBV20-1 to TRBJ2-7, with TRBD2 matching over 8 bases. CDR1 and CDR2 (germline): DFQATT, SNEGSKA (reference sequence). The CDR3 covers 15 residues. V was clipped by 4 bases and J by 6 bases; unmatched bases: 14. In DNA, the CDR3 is TGCAGTGCTATTTTTCGCGGGAGGACCCCCTCCGAGCAGTACTTC. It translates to CSAIFRGRTPSEQYF.

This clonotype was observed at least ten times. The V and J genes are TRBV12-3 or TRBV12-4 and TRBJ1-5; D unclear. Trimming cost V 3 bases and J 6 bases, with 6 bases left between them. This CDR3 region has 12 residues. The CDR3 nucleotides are TGTGCCAGCAGTTTTTTTGGTCAGCCCCAGCATTTT. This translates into CASSFFGQPQHF.

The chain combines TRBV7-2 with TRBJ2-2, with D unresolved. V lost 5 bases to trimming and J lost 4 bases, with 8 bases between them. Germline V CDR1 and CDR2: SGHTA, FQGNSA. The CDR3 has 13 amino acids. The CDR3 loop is CASSTQSTGELFF. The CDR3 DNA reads TGTGCCAGCAGCACACAGAGCACCGGGGAGCTGTTTTTT.

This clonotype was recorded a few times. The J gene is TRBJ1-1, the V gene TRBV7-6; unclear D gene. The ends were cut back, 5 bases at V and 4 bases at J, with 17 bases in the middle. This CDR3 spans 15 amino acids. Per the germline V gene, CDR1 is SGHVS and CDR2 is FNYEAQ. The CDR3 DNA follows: TGTGCCAGCAGCCCTCCAGCGCGGGAGTCCACTGAAGCTTTCTTT. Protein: CASSPPARESTEAFF.

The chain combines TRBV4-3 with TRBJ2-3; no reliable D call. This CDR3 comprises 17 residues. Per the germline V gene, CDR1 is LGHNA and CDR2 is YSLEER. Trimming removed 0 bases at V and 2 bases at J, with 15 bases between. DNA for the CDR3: TGCGCCAGCAGCCAAGATAGGAGTGAAGAATACACAGATACGCAGTATTTT. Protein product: CASSQDRSEEYTDTQYF.

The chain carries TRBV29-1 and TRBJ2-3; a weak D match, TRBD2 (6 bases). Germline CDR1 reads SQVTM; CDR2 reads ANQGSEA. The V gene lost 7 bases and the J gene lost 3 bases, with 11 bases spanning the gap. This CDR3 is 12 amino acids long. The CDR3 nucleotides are TGCAGCGCCTATAGCGGAACAGATACGCAGTATTTT. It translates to CSAYSGTDTQYF.